This record looks at one T cell receptor (beta chain) sequence and its context. This CDR3 has 15 residues. Germline V gene sequence: CDR1 DFQATT, CDR2 SNEGSKA (reference sequence). V was pared by 6 bases and J by 4 bases, with 12 bases of the junction left unmatched. Using its own MiXCR run on the 5' RACE reads, TCRdb lists one record per CDR3 protein. The sample lists some 30,000 distinct CDR3 sequences, around 4.5% occurring once. This record comes from a study of early T cells in non-severe SARS-CoV-2 infection. The overall study: Chains stayed unpaired after sequencing of bulk RNA from unsorted whole blood.

This chain uses TRBV20-1 with TRBJ2-7; 10 nucleotides agree with TRBD2. The sequencing used whole blood, collected at baseline. This clonotype originated in an adult who was a healthcare worker with PCR-confirmed SARS-CoV-2 infection or an uninfected control (not recorded which). The CDR3 sequence: CSAPDSGRTTYEQYF. The CDR3 bases are TGCAGTGCCCCCGATAGCGGGAGGACCACTTACGAGCAGTACTTC.